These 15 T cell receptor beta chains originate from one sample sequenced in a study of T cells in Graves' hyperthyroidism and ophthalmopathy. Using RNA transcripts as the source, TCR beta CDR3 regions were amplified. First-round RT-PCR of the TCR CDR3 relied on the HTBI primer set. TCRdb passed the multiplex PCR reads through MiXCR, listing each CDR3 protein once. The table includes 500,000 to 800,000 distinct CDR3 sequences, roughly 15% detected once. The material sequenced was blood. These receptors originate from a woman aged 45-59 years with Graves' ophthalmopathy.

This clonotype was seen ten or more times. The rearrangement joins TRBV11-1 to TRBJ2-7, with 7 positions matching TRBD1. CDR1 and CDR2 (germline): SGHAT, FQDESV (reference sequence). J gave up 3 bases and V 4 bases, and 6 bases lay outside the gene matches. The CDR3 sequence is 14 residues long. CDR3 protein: CASSWTTGVYEQYF. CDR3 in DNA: TGTGCCAGCAGCTGGACAACAGGGGTCTACGAGCAGTACTTC.

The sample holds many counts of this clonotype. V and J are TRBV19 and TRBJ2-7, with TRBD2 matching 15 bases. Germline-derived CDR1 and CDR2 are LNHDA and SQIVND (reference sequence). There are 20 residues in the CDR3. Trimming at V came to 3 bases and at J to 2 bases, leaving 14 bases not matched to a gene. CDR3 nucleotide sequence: TGTGCCAGTAGTATCGAAACCGGGACTAGCGGGAGGCCCGGTCCCTACGAGCAGTACTTC. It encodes CASSIETGTSGRPGPYEQYF.

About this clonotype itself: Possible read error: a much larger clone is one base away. The CDR3 reads CANSLRGGANTEAFF. DNA of the CDR3: TGCGCCAACAGCTTGCGGGGGGGGGCGAACACTGAAGCTTTCTTT. The chain combines TRBV5-1 with TRBJ1-1, with TRBD1 as a possible D gene (6 bases). CDR3 length: 15 amino acids. The germline V gene encodes CDR1 SGHRS and CDR2 YFSETQ.

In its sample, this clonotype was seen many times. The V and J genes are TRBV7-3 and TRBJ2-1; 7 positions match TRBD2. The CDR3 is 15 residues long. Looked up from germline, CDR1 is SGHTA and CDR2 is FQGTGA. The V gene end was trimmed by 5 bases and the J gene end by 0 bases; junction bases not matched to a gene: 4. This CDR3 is CASSPLAPSYNEQFF. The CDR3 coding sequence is TGTGCCAGCAGCCCACTAGCGCCCTCCTACAATGAGCAGTTCTTC.

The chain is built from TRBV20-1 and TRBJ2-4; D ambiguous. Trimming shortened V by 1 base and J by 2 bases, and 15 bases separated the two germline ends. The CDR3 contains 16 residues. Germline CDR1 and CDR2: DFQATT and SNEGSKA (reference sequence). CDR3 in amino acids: CSARGLGWVTKNIQYF. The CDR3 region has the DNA TGCAGTGCTAGAGGGCTGGGTTGGGTGACCAAAAACATTCAGTACTTC.

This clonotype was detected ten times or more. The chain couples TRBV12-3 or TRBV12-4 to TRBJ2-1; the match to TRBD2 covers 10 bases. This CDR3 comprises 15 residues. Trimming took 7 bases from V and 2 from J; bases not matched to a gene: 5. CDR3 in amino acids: CASTQGLATYNEQFF. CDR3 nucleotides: TGTGCCAGCACCCAGGGACTAGCGACCTACAATGAGCAGTTCTTC.

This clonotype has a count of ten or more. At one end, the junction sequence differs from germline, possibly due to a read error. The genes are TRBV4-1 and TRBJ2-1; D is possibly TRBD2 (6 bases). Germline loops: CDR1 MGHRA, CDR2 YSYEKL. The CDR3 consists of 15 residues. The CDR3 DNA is TGTGCCAGCAGCCAAGACGGGAGCTCCTACAATGAGCAGTTCTTC. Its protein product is CASSQDGSSYNEQFF.

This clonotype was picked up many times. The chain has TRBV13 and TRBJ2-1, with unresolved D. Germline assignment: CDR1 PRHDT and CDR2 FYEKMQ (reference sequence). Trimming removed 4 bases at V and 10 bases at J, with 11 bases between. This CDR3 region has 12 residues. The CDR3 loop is CASSSRPGEQFF. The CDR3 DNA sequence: TGTGCCAGCAGCTCCCGTCCTGGGGAGCAGTTCTTC. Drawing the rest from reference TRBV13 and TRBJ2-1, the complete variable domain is AAGVIQSPRHLIKEKRETATLKCYPIPRHDTVYWYQQGPGQDPQFLISFYEKMQSDKGSIPDRFSAQQFSDYHSELNMSSLELGDSALYFCASSSRPGEQFFGPGTRLTVL.

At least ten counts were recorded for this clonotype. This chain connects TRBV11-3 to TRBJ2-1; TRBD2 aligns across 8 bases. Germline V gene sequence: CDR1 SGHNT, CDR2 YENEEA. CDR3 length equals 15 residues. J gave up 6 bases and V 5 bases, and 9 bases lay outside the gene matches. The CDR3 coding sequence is TGTGCCAGCAGCAAAACCGGCAGCGGGAGCAATGAGCAGTTCTTC. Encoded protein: CASSKTGSGSNEQFF.

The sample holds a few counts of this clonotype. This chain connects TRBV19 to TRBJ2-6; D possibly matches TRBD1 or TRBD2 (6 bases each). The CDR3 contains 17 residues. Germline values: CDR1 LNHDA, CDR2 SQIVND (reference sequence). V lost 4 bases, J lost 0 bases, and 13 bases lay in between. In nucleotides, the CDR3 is TGTGCCAGTAGTAAGGGGGACTTTAGCTCTGGGGCCAACGTCCTGACTTTC. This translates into CASSKGDFSSGANVLTF.

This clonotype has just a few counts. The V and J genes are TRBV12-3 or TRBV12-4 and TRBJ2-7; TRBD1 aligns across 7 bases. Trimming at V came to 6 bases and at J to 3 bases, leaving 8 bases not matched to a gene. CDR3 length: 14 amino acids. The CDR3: CASRERQGSYEQYF. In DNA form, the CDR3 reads TGTGCCAGCAGGGAAAGACAGGGAAGCTACGAGCAGTACTTC.

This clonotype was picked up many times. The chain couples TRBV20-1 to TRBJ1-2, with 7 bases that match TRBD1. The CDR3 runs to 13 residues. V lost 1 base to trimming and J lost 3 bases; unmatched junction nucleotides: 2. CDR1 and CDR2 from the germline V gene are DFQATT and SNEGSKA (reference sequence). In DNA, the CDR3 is TGCAGTGCTAGAGGAGGGACAGACTATGGCTACACCTTC. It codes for CSARGGTDYGYTF.

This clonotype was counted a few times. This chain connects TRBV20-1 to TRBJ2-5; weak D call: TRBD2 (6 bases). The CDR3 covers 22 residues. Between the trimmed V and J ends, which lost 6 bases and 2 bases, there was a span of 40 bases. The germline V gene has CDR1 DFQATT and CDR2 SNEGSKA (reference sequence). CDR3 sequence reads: CSALQAVEGALPPPNDQETQYF. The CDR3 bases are TGCAGTGCCCTCCAAGCAGTGGAGGGTGCCCTCCCCCCCCCCAACGATCAAGAGACCCAGTACTTC.

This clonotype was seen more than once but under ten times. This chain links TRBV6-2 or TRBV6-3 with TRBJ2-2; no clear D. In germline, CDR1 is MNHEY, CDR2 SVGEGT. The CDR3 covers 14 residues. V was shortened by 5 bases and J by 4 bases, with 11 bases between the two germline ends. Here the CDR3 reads CASSRQVLTGELFF. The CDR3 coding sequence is TGTGCCAGCAGTAGGCAGGTACTCACCGGGGAGCTGTTTTTT.

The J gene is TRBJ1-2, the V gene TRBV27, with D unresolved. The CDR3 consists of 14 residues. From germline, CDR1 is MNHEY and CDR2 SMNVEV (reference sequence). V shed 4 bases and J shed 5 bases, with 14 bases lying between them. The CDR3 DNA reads TGTGCCAGCAGTTCTGCCGGGCAGAGGTATGGCTACACCTTC. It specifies CASSSAGQRYGYTF.